This T cell receptor (beta chain) was sequenced during a study of blood T cell repertoires in COVID-19. For the study at large: COVID-19 samples from acute and convalescent phases originated in the United States, Italy and Spain. Sample material is recorded as cDNA or gDNA derived from T cells, B-cell-depleted T cells, or PBMCs.

The repertoire was sequenced with immunoSEQ multiplex PCR; TCRdb's copy has only in-frame clones and lacks some. The sample has 150,000 or so clones; approximately 90% are singletons. This CDR3 spans 16 amino acids. The trim removed 1 base at V and 8 bases at J, leaving 10 bases unmatched. Germline V gene sequence: CDR1 LGHNA, CDR2 YNFKEQ. This clone occurred a few times. This TCR derives from a man in his fifties with acute or convalescent COVID-19. The chain joins TRBV4-2 to TRBJ1-4; 7 positions agree with TRBD1. Material for sequencing was peripheral blood. CDR3 amino acids: CASSQVSGRGREKLFF. For the CDR3, the DNA is TGTGCCAGCAGCCAAGTTAGCGGAAGGGGGCGCGAAAAACTGTTTTTT.